This is a list of T cell receptor beta chains from one sample in a study of TIL therapy for anti-PD-1-resistant metastatic lung cancer. Assay: immunoSEQ multiplex PCR; the TCRdb copy retains only in-frame clones and omits some. The sample has some 16,000 clones; about 68% are singletons. The sequenced sample was blood, obtained at baseline. Receptors were obtained from a person aged 25-80 years with non-small cell lung cancer. The conserved cysteine and the conserved F or W are not part of the CDR3 here. The D gene is left open where the match is weak.

V gene	J gene	D gene	CDR3 protein
TRBV23-1	TRBJ1-1	NA	ASSQSGSRWTEAF
TRBV4-1	TRBJ2-7	NA	ASSQDQGRPYEQY
TRBV6-4	TRBJ2-3	NA	ASSDNRGGGTDTQY
TRBV29-1	TRBJ1-2	NA	SAKDTADPYGYT
TRBV11-3	TRBJ2-2	TRBD1	ASGGDRGGDTGELF
TRBV6-5	TRBJ1-2	NA	ASSYYGIGGYGYT
TRBV19	TRBJ2-7	TRBD1	ASSTAGTGTYEQY
TRBV7-9	TRBJ2-2	TRBD2	ASSWGLAVTGELF
TRBV5-6	TRBJ1-4	TRBD1	ASSLAGGQGTGEKLF
TRBV9	TRBJ2-3	NA	ASSVDGDTTDTQY
TRBV29-1	TRBJ2-3	NA	SVEDRVGGVTDTQY
TRBV7-9	TRBJ1-1	NA	ASSLSIGMNTEAF
TRBV11-2	TRBJ1-2	NA	ASSLAAGYGYT
TRBV11-1	TRBJ1-2	TRBD1	ASSLSGQGPYGYT
TRBV2	TRBJ1-5	TRBD1	ASSADSGGQPQH
TRBV10-3	TRBJ2-2	NA	AITRGEDTGELF